These 17 T cell receptor beta chains were all obtained from the same sample, sequenced in a study of patients and donors after allogeneic stem cell transplantation. Via MiXCR, TCRdb re-called the RT-PCR reads, giving one row per CDR3 protein. The sample includes over 400,000 distinct CDR3 sequences, roughly 17% seen only once; the top ten take around 6.8%. The sequenced material came from blood, either unsorted or a sorted T cell fraction (not recorded which). The receptors come from a human donor who was either an allogeneic HSCT recipient or a stem cell or donor lymphocyte infusion donor (not recorded which). It is not recorded whose cells these are; they may come from a transplant donor.

With regard to this clonotype: Because the CDR3 is missing its conserved closing phenylalanine or tryptophan, this is likely a read error. The rearrangement links TRBV11-2 to TRBJ2-7; the D gene is possibly TRBD2 (5 bases). Per the germline V gene, CDR1 is SGHAT and CDR2 is FQNNGV. The V end lost 5 bases, the J end lost 2 bases, and 16 bases lay between the germline ends. CDR3 size: 15 residues. The CDR3: CASSPLERQPYEQYS. The CDR3 coding sequence is TGTGCCAGCAGCCCCCTAGAGCGGCAACCCTACGAGCAGTACTCC.

A remark on this clonotype: A single base separates this from a much larger clone, so it may be a read error. The chain carries TRBV5-1 and TRBJ2-4; D gene unclear. The CDR3 extends over 14 amino acids. Deletions cut 2 bases from V and 7 bases from J, with 13 bases between. CDR1 is SGHRS and CDR2 is YFSETQ in the germline V gene. CDR3 region: CASSFVQNENIQYF. The CDR3 bases are TGCGCCAGCAGCTTCGTACAGAACGAGAACATTCAGTACTTC.

J is TRBJ2-7 and V is TRBV4-1; 13 nucleotides agree with TRBD2. V was clipped by 0 bases and J by 3 bases; unmatched bases: 5. CDR1 is MGHRA, CDR2 YSYEKL, per germline. The CDR3 runs 17 residues. CDR3 region: CASSQDPTSGRLYEQYF. CDR3 DNA: TGCGCCAGCAGCCAAGACCCGACTAGCGGGAGGCTCTACGAGCAGTACTTC.

The V gene is TRBV7-3, the J gene TRBJ1-1, with no clear D. Trimming took 6 bases from V and 1 from J, leaving 9 bases between them. The germline V gene has CDR1 SGHTA and CDR2 FQGTGA. The CDR3 has 13 residues. In DNA form, the CDR3 reads TGTGCCAGCAGAAGTGGAAGGAACACTGAAGCTTTCTTT. Amino acid sequence: CASRSGRNTEAFF.

V and J are TRBV2 and TRBJ2-2; weak D call: TRBD1 (6 bases). The germline gives CDR1 SNHLY, CDR2 FYNNEI. CDR3 size: 13 residues. The ends were cut back, 8 bases at V and 8 bases at J, with 15 bases in the middle. In DNA, the CDR3 is TGTGCCAGCGGCAACAGGGAAATTGGGGAGCTGTTTTTT. Amino acid sequence: CASGNREIGELFF.

This clonotype was observed a handful of times. This sequence joins TRBV28 and TRBJ2-7; TRBD1 matches at 7 bases. The CDR3 is 15 amino acids. Germline V gives CDR1 MDHEN, CDR2 SYDVKM. J lost 2 bases, V lost 7 bases, and 11 bases had no gene match. The chain's CDR3 is CASTQTGTAPYEQYF. The CDR3 coding sequence is TGTGCCAGCACTCAGACCGGGACAGCACCCTACGAGCAGTACTTC. The full variable domain, completed using reference TRBV28 and TRBJ2-7, is DVKVTQSSRYLVKRTGEKVFLECVQDMDHENMFWYRQDPGLGLRLIYFSYDVKMKEKGDIPEGYSVSREKKERFSLILESASTNQTSMYLCASTQTGTAPYEQYFGPGTRLTVT.

The V call is TRBV20-1, the J call TRBJ2-1; D gene unclear. Per the germline V gene, CDR1 is DFQATT and CDR2 is SNEGSKA (reference sequence). The CDR3 extends over 13 amino acids. Trimming left V 3 bases short and J 6 bases short, with 12 bases between. CDR3 sequence: CSARGKTGNEQFF. In nucleotides, the CDR3 is TGCAGTGCTAGGGGGAAGACGGGCAATGAGCAGTTCTTC.

The J gene is TRBJ1-2, the V gene TRBV6-1; no firm D call. The CDR3 extends over 13 amino acids. Trimming removed 4 bases from V and 4 bases from J, with 10 bases in between. Looked up from germline, CDR1 is MNHNS and CDR2 is SASEGT. Here the CDR3 DNA reads TGTGCCAGCAGTGGAGCGCTACCCTATGGCTACACCTTC. This gives the protein CASSGALPYGYTF.

This clonotype appeared many times. DNA of the CDR3: TGTGCCAGCAGCCAGCCGGGACAAAAGAATGAGCAGTTCTTC. This gives the protein CASSQPGQKNEQFF. The chain couples TRBV12-3 or TRBV12-4 to TRBJ2-1, with D perhaps matching TRBD1 (6 bases). With 6 bases removed from V and 7 bases from J, the gap between germline ends came to 16 bases. This CDR3 is built from 14 residues.

This clonotype was observed a handful of times. V gene TRBV4-1 combines with J gene TRBJ2-7; no reliable D call. CDR3 length equals 13 residues. CDR1 and CDR2 from the germline V gene are MGHRA and YSYEKL. V shed 0 bases and J shed 2 bases, with 5 bases lying between them. CDR3 loop: CASSQDLTYEQYF. Written as DNA, the CDR3 is TGCGCCAGCAGCCAAGATCTGACCTACGAGCAGTACTTC.

The genes are TRBV20-1 and TRBJ2-7; 13 bases fit TRBD2. Trimming removed 4 bases from V and 2 bases from J; junction bases left unmatched: 2. The CDR3 is 14 residues long. Looked up from germline, CDR1 is DFQATT and CDR2 is SNEGSKA (reference sequence). The CDR3 protein is CSATGLAGAYEQYF. DNA for the CDR3: TGCAGTGCTACCGGACTAGCGGGAGCCTACGAGCAGTACTTC.

The chain combines TRBV18 with TRBJ2-2; D unresolved. The CDR3 loop spans 16 amino acids. Germline CDR1 reads KGHSH; CDR2 reads LQKENI. Trimming shortened V by 1 base and J by 4 bases, and 13 bases separated the two germline ends. This chain's CDR3 is CASSPRPGHLTGELFF. The CDR3 DNA follows: TGTGCCAGCTCACCACGACCCGGGCATCTCACCGGGGAGCTGTTTTTT.

This clonotype was counted a few times. The V gene is TRBV20-1, the J gene TRBJ1-4, with 12 bases lining up with TRBD1. The CDR3 is made up of 19 amino acids. Trimming at V came to 4 bases and at J to 0 bases, leaving 12 bases not matched to a gene. Germline-derived CDR1 and CDR2 are DFQATT and SNEGSKA (reference sequence). The CDR3 here is CSAKGDRGRSFATNEKLFF. The CDR3 DNA is TGCAGTGCTAAGGGGGACAGGGGGCGAAGTTTTGCAACTAATGAAAAACTGTTTTTT.

The chain employs TRBV30 and TRBJ1-1; D is uncertain. This CDR3 is built from 13 residues. Deletions cut 1 base from V and 0 bases from J, with 6 bases between. Per germline, CDR1 GTSNPN and CDR2 SVGIG (reference sequence). Written as DNA, the CDR3 is TGTGCCTGGAGTGGGCTTTTGAACACTGAAGCTTTCTTT. Translated: CAWSGLLNTEAFF.

This clonotype was counted many times. The rearrangement joins TRBV12-3 or TRBV12-4 to TRBJ2-2, with unresolved D. Trimming pared 5 bases from V and 6 bases from J, leaving 10 bases between. The length of the CDR3 is 13 residues. The chain's CDR3 is CASSQGPPGELFF. CDR3 sequence (DNA): TGTGCCAGCAGTCAAGGGCCCCCCGGGGAGCTGTTTTTT.

J is TRBJ2-7 and V is TRBV6-2 or TRBV6-3; D uncertain. The CDR3 is 14 amino acids. The germline gives CDR1 MNHEY, CDR2 SVGEGT. The ends were cut back, 8 bases at V and 4 bases at J, with 18 bases in the middle. CDR3 residues: CASGRNPSDYEQYF. Written as DNA, the CDR3 is TGTGCCAGCGGTAGGAACCCTTCTGATTACGAGCAGTACTTC.

This sequence joins TRBV4-2 and TRBJ2-5; maybe TRBD1 (5 bases). The V and J ends lost 1 base and 2 bases respectively, with 14 bases between them. The CDR3 length is 16 residues. From germline, CDR1 is LGHNA and CDR2 YNFKEQ. CDR3 nucleotides: TGTGCCAGCAGCCAAGGATCAGGGCAAAATCAAGAGACCCAGTACTTC. Protein product: CASSQGSGQNQETQYF.